A single sample is the source of the 27 T cell receptor beta chains below, sequenced in a study of cytomegalovirus exposure and HLA in healthy donors. Profiling relied on immunoSEQ multiplex PCR, and the TCRdb table lists in-frame clones only, not all of them. The repertoire holds about 110,000 clones, with around 82% as singletons. The specimen sequenced was PBMCs. Receptors were obtained from a woman aged 18-30 years in good health and CMV-seronegative.

This clone was seen more than once but under ten times. The chain employs TRBV18 and TRBJ1-2, with a possible D match to TRBD1 (5 bases). The CDR3 runs 14 residues. Germline-derived CDR1 and CDR2 are KGHSH and LQKENI. V dropped 1 base and J dropped 4 bases, with 10 bases sitting between them. Here the CDR3 DNA reads TGTGCCAGCTCACCACAGGGGAACAGCTATGGCTACACCTTC. Translating gives CASSPQGNSYGYTF.

The chain combines TRBV4-1 with TRBJ2-1; TRBD1 matches at 9 bases. CDR1 is MGHRA, CDR2 YSYEKL, per germline. The V segment lost 0 bases and the J segment 6 bases; nucleotides outside the gene matches: 9. The CDR3 sequence is 17 residues long. CDR3: CASSQDPRTGDPNEQFF. CDR3 coding DNA: TGCGCCAGCAGCCAAGATCCCAGGACAGGGGATCCCAATGAGCAGTTCTTC.

This chain links TRBV19 with TRBJ1-2, with D possibly being TRBD1 (5 bases). From germline, CDR1 is LNHDA and CDR2 SQIVND (reference sequence). The CDR3 runs to 15 residues. Between the trimmed V and J ends, which lost 6 bases and 0 bases, there was a span of 14 bases. CDR3 nucleotide sequence: TGTGCCAGTAGCCTGGGGGGGTCAGCTAACTATGGCTACACCTTC. Translating it yields CASSLGGSANYGYTF.

The J gene is TRBJ1-4, the V gene TRBV29-1; 8 bases match TRBD1. This CDR3 comprises 13 residues. Germline trimming cut 4 bases from V and 6 bases from J; bases unmatched to any gene: 4. CDR1 is SQVTM and CDR2 is ANQGSEA in the germline V gene. CDR3 in amino acids: CSVGAGGYEKLFF. CDR3 coding DNA: TGCAGCGTTGGGGCAGGGGGCTATGAAAAACTGTTTTTT.

The CDR3 spells CASRKRDRDYGYTF. CDR3 nucleotides: TGCGCCAGCAGAAAGAGGGACAGGGACTATGGCTACACCTTC. This sequence joins TRBV5-1 and TRBJ1-2; TRBD1 aligns across 9 bases. The CDR3 length is 14 residues. The germline CDR1 and CDR2 sequences are SGHRS and YFSETQ. V trimming: 5 bases; J trimming: 3 bases; junction bases outside the gene matches: 5.

The chain recombines TRBV6-5 with TRBJ2-3; a possible D gene is TRBD2 (6 bases). Trimming left V 5 bases short and J 3 bases short, with 9 bases between. The CDR3 is 13 residues long. Per the germline V gene, CDR1 is MNHEY and CDR2 is SVGAGI. CDR3 loop: CASSGGLTDTQYF. Written as DNA, the CDR3 is TGTGCCAGCAGTGGAGGGTTGACAGATACGCAGTATTTT.

V and J are TRBV2 and TRBJ2-1, with 8 bases aligning to TRBD2. Per the germline V gene, CDR1 is SNHLY and CDR2 is FYNNEI. This CDR3 has 14 amino acids. With V trimmed by 11 bases and J by 9 bases, 15 bases remained unmatched. The CDR3 is CASLGGVAGVEQFF. The CDR3 nucleotides are TGTGCCTCCCTCGGGGGGGTAGCGGGCGTTGAGCAGTTCTTC.

This clone was picked up many times. This sequence joins TRBV25-1 and TRBJ1-1; TRBD1 matches at 9 bases. The CDR3 runs 16 residues. Trimming took 3 bases from V and 5 from J; bases not matched to a gene: 10. Per the germline V gene, CDR1 is MGHDK and CDR2 is SYGVNS. CDR3 DNA sequence: TGTGCCAGCAGTGACACAGGGGGCAACGAGGGTACTGAAGCTTTCTTT. It yields the protein CASSDTGGNEGTEAFF.

The chain combines TRBV5-5 with TRBJ2-6; no clear D. There are 15 residues in the CDR3. V lost 1 base, J lost 0 bases, and 5 bases lay in between. Germline CDR1 SGHKS, CDR2 YYEKEE (reference sequence). The CDR3 DNA reads as TGTGCCAGCAGCTTGTTACTCTCTGGGGCCAACGTCCTGACTTTC. This gives the protein CASSLLLSGANVLTF.

The chain recombines TRBV7-9 with TRBJ1-2; no clear D gene. Trimming took off 5 bases at V and 3 bases at J, with 16 bases between the two ends. The CDR3 contains 15 residues. Per germline, CDR1 SEHNR and CDR2 FQNEAQ (reference sequence). The CDR3 sequence: CASSPTSWWDYGYTF. The CDR3 DNA reads TGTGCCAGCAGCCCGACAAGCTGGTGGGACTATGGCTACACCTTC.

This clone was observed a single time. The gene calls are TRBV10-3 and TRBJ1-2; possibly TRBD1 for D (6 bases). Germline assignment: CDR1 ENHRY and CDR2 SYGVKD. The length of the CDR3 is 13 residues. Trimming cost V 8 bases and J 0 bases, with 10 bases left between them. CDR3 sequence: CAIAGDTNYGYTF. CDR3 in DNA: TGTGCCATCGCAGGGGATACTAACTATGGCTACACCTTC.

This clone was recorded once. CDR3 loop: CASSSGLAVYEQYF. CDR3 sequence (DNA): TGTGCCAGCAGTTCGGGACTAGCAGTGTACGAGCAGTACTTC. The rearrangement joins TRBV27 to TRBJ2-7; 9 bases are a match to TRBD2. The CDR3 is 14 residues long. Germline CDR1 MNHEY, CDR2 SMNVEV (reference sequence). V trimming: 4 bases; J trimming: 4 bases; junction bases outside the gene matches: 5.

CDR3: CASSFEGLNNSPLHF. The CDR3 nucleotides are TGTGCCAGCAGTTTTGAGGGACTGAATAATTCACCCCTCCACTTT. The chain carries TRBV27 and TRBJ1-6, with D tentatively TRBD1 (5 bases). V lost 3 bases, J lost 5 bases, and 11 bases lay in between. The CDR3 consists of 15 residues. The germline CDR1 and CDR2 sequences are MNHEY and SMNVEV (reference sequence).

This clone was seen once. This chain connects TRBV4-2 to TRBJ2-7; no firm D call. Trimming cost V 0 bases and J 0 bases, with 6 bases left between them. The CDR3 runs 14 residues. Germline V gene data show CDR1 as LGHNA and CDR2 as YNFKEQ. DNA of the CDR3: TGTGCCAGCAGCCAAGAACAGTACTCCTACGAGCAGTACTTC. It is translated as CASSQEQYSYEQYF.

The CDR3 protein is CASKGVNTEAFF. The DNA of the CDR3 is TGTGCCAGCAAAGGGGTGAACACTGAAGCTTTCTTT. The chain has TRBV28 and TRBJ1-1, with D tentatively TRBD1 (5 bases). This CDR3 has 12 residues. Per germline, CDR1 MDHEN and CDR2 SYDVKM. V was clipped by 7 bases and J by 0 bases, with 6 bases between them.

This clone was seen a handful of times. As DNA, the CDR3 is TGCAGTGCCAACAGGGAACATGGCTACACCTTC. As protein: CSANREHGYTF. V usage is TRBV20-1 and J usage is TRBJ1-2, with D possibly matching TRBD1 (6 bases). CDR3 length: 11 residues. The germline V gene has CDR1 DFQATT and CDR2 SNEGSKA (reference sequence). The V end was cut by 6 bases, the J end by 6 bases, with 11 bases between.

The chain links TRBV4-1 to TRBJ2-6; TRBD1 matches 8 bases. The junction had 10 bases not matched to a gene; V was cut back by 2 bases and J by 4 bases. The length of the CDR3 is 18 residues. Per germline, CDR1 MGHRA and CDR2 YSYEKL. The CDR3 sequence: CASSQNPKTGAGANVLTF. CDR3 in DNA: TGCGCCAGCAGCCAAAACCCCAAGACAGGGGCCGGGGCCAACGTCCTGACTTTC.

The chain joins TRBV2 to TRBJ2-2; 9 nucleotides align to TRBD1. Germline V gene sequence: CDR1 SNHLY, CDR2 FYNNEI. This CDR3 is built from 15 residues. V dropped 6 bases and J dropped 5; count of bases not matched to a gene: 7. CDR3 loop: CASRYRGTGTGELFF. The DNA of the CDR3 is TGTGCCAGCAGATATAGGGGGACAGGGACCGGGGAGCTGTTTTTT.

The V and J genes are TRBV28 and TRBJ2-5; perhaps TRBD1 as D (7 bases). V was pared by 7 bases and J by 1 base, with 13 bases between. Germline V CDR1 and CDR2: MDHEN, SYDVKM. CDR3 length: 14 amino acids. CDR3 sequence reads: CASNFQGGQETQYF. CDR3 in DNA: TGTGCCAGCAATTTCCAGGGGGGCCAAGAGACCCAGTACTTC.

V gene TRBV7-6 combines with J gene TRBJ1-3; D perhaps matches TRBD1 (5 bases). The CDR3 has 13 amino acids. From germline, CDR1 is SGHVS and CDR2 FNYEAQ. Trimming removed 8 bases from V and 0 bases from J, with 8 bases in between. Written as DNA, the CDR3 is TGTGCCAGCTGGGGCCTCTCTGGAAACACCATATATTTT. Protein sequence: CASWGLSGNTIYF.

J is TRBJ2-3 and V is TRBV6-1; 12 bases match TRBD2. CDR3 length: 16 residues. V lost 1 base and J lost 5; bases outside the gene matches: 4. The germline V gene encodes CDR1 MNHNS and CDR2 SASEGT. The chain's CDR3 is CASSEVLAGGGDTQYF. CDR3 in DNA: TGTGCCAGCAGTGAAGTCCTAGCGGGGGGGGGAGATACGCAGTATTTT.

The chain is built from TRBV5-8 and TRBJ1-2, with D perhaps matching TRBD1 (5 bases). Germline CDR1 SGHTS, CDR2 YDEGEE. The CDR3 is 13 amino acids. V was cut by 2 bases and J by 6 bases, with 11 bases left in between. In DNA, the CDR3 is TGTGCCAGCAGCTTCCCCCCAGGGAATGGCTACACCTTC. Its protein is CASSFPPGNGYTF.

The CDR3 is CASSLRDRERAFF. The CDR3 DNA reads as TGTGCCAGCAGCCTACGAGACAGGGAACGGGCTTTCTTT. The chain employs TRBV7-3 and TRBJ1-1, with 7 bases fitting TRBD1. CDR1 is SGHTA, CDR2 FQGTGA, per germline. V trimming: 5 bases; J trimming: 11 bases; junction bases outside the gene matches: 11. The CDR3 has 13 amino acids. The full variable domain, completed using reference TRBV7-3 and TRBJ1-1, is GAGVSQTPSNKVTEKGKYVELRCDPISGHTALYWYRQSLGQGPEFLIYFQGTGAADDSGLPNDRFFAVRPEGSVSTLKIQRTERGDSAVYLCASSLRDRERAFFGQGTRLTVV.

This chain connects TRBV19 to TRBJ2-2, with a weak D call TRBD1 (6 bases). Trimming left V 6 bases short and J 6 bases short, with 14 bases between. Germline-derived CDR1 and CDR2 are LNHDA and SQIVND (reference sequence). CDR3 length: 14 amino acids. The CDR3 nucleotides are TGTGCCAGTAGCTCTTCAGGGGTACCCGGGGAGCTGTTTTTT. Its protein is CASSSSGVPGELFF.

V and J are TRBV7-2 and TRBJ1-2, with D tentatively TRBD1 (5 bases). The CDR3 has 14 amino acids. The V gene's germline CDR1 is SGHTA and CDR2 FQGNSA. V shed 11 bases and J shed 0 bases, with 16 bases lying between them. The CDR3 protein is CAETNDRANYGYTF. CDR3 nucleotides: TGTGCCGAAACGAATGACAGAGCTAACTATGGCTACACCTTC.

The chain carries TRBV29-1 and TRBJ2-7; D is unclear. The CDR3 is 12 amino acids. The germline V gene encodes CDR1 SQVTM and CDR2 ANQGSEA. Trimming cost V 2 bases and J 3 bases, with 8 bases left between them. In DNA form, the CDR3 reads TGCAGCGTTGAAACTGATTACTACGAGCAGTACTTC. As protein: CSVETDYYEQYF.

The chain uses TRBV19 and TRBJ1-6; 9 bases are shared with TRBD1. The germline CDR1 and CDR2 sequences are LNHDA and SQIVND (reference sequence). This CDR3 region has 16 residues. V shed 3 bases and J 9 bases; nucleotides not matched to a gene: 9. The CDR3 reads CASSIPSGQGASPLHF. The CDR3 coding sequence is TGTGCCAGTAGTATCCCCTCGGGACAGGGTGCTTCACCCCTCCACTTT.